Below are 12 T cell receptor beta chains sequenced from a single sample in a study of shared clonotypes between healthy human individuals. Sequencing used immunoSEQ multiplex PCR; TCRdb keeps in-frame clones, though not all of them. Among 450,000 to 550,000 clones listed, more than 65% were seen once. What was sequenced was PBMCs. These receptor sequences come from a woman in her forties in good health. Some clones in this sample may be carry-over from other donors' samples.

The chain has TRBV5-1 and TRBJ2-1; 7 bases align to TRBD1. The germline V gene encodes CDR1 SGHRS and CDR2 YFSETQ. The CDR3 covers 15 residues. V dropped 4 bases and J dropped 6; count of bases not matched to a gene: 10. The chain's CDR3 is CASSPGQRVTNEQFF. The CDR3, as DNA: TGCGCCAGCAGCCCGGGACAGAGGGTGACCAATGAGCAGTTCTTC.

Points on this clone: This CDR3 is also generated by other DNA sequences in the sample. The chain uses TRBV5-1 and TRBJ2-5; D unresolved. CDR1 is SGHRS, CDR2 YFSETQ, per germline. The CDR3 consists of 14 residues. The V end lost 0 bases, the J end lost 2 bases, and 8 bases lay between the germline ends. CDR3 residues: CASSLGTAQETQYF. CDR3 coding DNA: TGCGCCAGCAGCTTGGGGACCGCTCAAGAGACCCAGTACTTC.

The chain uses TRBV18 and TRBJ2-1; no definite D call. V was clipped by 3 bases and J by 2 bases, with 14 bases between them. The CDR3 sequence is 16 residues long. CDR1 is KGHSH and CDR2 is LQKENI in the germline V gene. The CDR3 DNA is TGTGCCAGCTCACCTGCAGGTCCTGGCGCCTACAATGAGCAGTTCTTC. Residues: CASSPAGPGAYNEQFF.

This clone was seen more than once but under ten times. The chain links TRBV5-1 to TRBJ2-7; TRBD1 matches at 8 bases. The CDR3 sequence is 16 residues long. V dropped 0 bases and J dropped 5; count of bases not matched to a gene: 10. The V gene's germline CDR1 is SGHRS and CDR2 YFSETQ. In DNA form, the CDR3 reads TGCGCCAGCAGCTTGGCCGTGGACAGGGTGGGGGACGAGCAGTACTTC. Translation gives CASSLAVDRVGDEQYF.

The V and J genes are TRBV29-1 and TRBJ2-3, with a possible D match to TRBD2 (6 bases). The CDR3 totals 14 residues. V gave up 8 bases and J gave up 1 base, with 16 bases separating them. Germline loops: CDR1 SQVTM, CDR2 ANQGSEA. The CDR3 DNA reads TGCAGCTCCCGTGGCGGGATCGGCACAGATACGCAGTATTTT. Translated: CSSRGGIGTDTQYF.

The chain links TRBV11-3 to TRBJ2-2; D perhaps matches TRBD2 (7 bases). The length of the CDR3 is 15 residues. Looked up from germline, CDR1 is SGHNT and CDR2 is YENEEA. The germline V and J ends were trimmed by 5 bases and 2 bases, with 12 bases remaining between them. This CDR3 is CASSLGGANTGELFF. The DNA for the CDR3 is TGTGCCAGCAGCCTGGGGGGGGCAAACACCGGGGAGCTGTTTTTT.

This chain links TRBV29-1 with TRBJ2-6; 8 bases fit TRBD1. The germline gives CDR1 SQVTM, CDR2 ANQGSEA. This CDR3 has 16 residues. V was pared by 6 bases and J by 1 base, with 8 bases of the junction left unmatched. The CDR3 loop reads CSVGTGGISGANVLTF. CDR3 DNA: TGCAGCGTGGGGACAGGAGGAATATCTGGGGCCAACGTCCTGACTTTC.

CDR3 in DNA: TGTGCCAGCAGCTTATCCAGGGGCGACACTGAAGCTTTCTTT. Protein: CASSLSRGDTEAFF. The V call is TRBV7-2, the J call TRBJ1-1, with a weak D call TRBD1 (6 bases). Germline V CDR1 and CDR2: SGHTA, FQGNSA. The CDR3 sequence is 14 residues long. Between the trimmed V and J ends, which lost 2 bases and 3 bases, there was a span of 10 bases.

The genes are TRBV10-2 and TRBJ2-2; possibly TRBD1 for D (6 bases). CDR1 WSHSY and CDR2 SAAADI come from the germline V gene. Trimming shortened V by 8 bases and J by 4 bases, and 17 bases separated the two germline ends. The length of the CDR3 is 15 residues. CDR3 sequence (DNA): TGCGCCAGCCTGGGGTTGGGGGCCGGCACCGGGGAGCTGTTTTTT. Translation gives CASLGLGAGTGELFF.

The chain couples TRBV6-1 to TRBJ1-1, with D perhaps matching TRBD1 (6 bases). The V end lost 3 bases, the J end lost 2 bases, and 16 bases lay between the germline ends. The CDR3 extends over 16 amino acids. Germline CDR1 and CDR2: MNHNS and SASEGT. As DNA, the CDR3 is TGTGCCAGCAGTGAGGTACAGGGTAGAGGAAACACTGAAGCTTTCTTT. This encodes CASSEVQGRGNTEAFF.

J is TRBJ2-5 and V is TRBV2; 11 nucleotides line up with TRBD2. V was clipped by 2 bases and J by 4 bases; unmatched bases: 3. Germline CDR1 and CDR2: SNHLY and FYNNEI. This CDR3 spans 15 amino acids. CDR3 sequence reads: CASSEYLAGGETQYF. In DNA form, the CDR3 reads TGTGCCAGCAGTGAATACCTAGCGGGAGGAGAGACCCAGTACTTC.

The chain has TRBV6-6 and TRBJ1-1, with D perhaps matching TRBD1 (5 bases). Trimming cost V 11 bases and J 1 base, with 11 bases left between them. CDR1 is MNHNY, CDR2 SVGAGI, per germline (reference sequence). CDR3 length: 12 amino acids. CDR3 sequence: CAVWGWNTEAFF. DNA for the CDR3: TGTGCCGTGTGGGGGTGGAACACTGAAGCTTTCTTT.